The clone carrying this T cell receptor (beta chain) was seen a handful of times. Its specificity is not known. Sequencing was performed with immunoSEQ multiplex PCR; in TCRdb, only in-frame clones are kept and a portion is missing. The sample holds some 210,000 clones, less than 90% seen once. This specimen belongs to a study of cytomegalovirus exposure and HLA in healthy donors. On the study more broadly: In a later analysis, it was reported that the 110 or so validation repertoires had been produced on the same platform as the 500 to 750 repertoires belonging to the first cohort.

Regarding the study as a whole: Some TCR beta chains (164 of them) were listed as cytomegalovirus-associated. Confirmation was obtained in vitro that three CMV-associated chains are specific for CMV antigens.

The validation cohort, a group of 90 to 150 subjects, included the donors and was separate from the roughly 670-subject first cohort. The sample comprised PBMCs. The receptor was derived from a woman aged 18-29 years in good health and CMV-seronegative.

CDR3 amino acids: CASSLVTLAGGEQFF. The CDR3 DNA sequence: TGTGCCAGCAGCTTAGTTACGCTAGCGGGGGGTGAGCAGTTCTTC. The chain joins TRBV7-2 to TRBJ2-1, with TRBD2 matching 11 bases. CDR3 length equals 15 residues. Trimming removed 1 base from V and 9 bases from J; junction bases left unmatched: 5. CDR1 is SGHTA, CDR2 FQGNSA, per germline. Supplemented by reference TRBV7-2 and TRBJ2-1, the full variable domain reads GAGVSQSPSNKVTEKGKDVELRCDPISGHTALYWYRQSLGQGLEFLIYFQGNSAPDKSGLPSDRFSAERTGGSVSTLTIQRTQQEDSAVYLCASSLVTLAGGEQFFGPGTRLTVL.